This T cell receptor beta chain is from a study of blood T cell repertoires in COVID-19. Study details: Specimens from acute and convalescent COVID-19 originated in the United States, Italy and Spain. T cells, B-cell-depleted T cells, or PBMCs provided the cDNA or gDNA that served as material.

As processed by the authors: For nucleated cells, counts were estimated from reference gene primer amplification. Generated by immunoSEQ multiplex PCR, the TCRdb table keeps only in-frame clones and is missing some. The DNA was the basis for D and trimming; V, J and clone size are from that table. The sample includes about 170,000 clones, approximately 86% of them seen just once. This CDR3 spans 13 amino acids. Trimming took 7 bases from V and 7 from J, leaving 14 bases between them. CDR1 SNHLY and CDR2 FYNNEI come from the germline V gene. The chain joins TRBV2 to TRBJ2-1, with D perhaps TRBD1 (6 bases). Sequences were obtained from peripheral blood. The TCR originated in a man between 65 and 80 years old with acute or convalescent COVID-19. As DNA, the CDR3 is TGTGCCAGCAATTCGGACAGAGAAAATGAGCAGTTCTTC. Translation: CASNSDRENEQFF.